The T cell receptor beta chain under discussion was sequenced for a study of blood T cell repertoires in COVID-19. Looking at the study overall: Sites across the United States, Italy and Spain contributed samples from acute and convalescent COVID-19. PBMCs, B-cell-depleted T cells, or T cells provided the cDNA or gDNA that made up the material.

V was cut by 2 bases and J by 8 bases, with 24 bases left in between. The germline V gene encodes CDR1 GTSNPN and CDR2 SVGIG (reference sequence). CDR3 length equals 16 residues. The authors' processing: Cell counts per sample came from amplifying reference gene primers. TCRdb's table, derived via immunoSEQ multiplex PCR, lists solely in-frame clones and lacks some. V, J and clone size are those of that table, while D and trimming were read from the DNA. The sample carries about 130,000 clones, roughly 80% recorded once. The sequence was collected from a woman of 80 years or more with acute or convalescent COVID-19. The chain has TRBV30 and TRBJ1-1; maybe TRBD1 (5 bases). Sequencing was performed on peripheral blood. The CDR3 bases are TGTGCCTGGAGTAGGGGACTCCTAGGGGAAGTCAGAGAAGCTTTCTTT. Translated: CAWSRGLLGEVREAFF.